The table lists the clone carrying this T cell receptor (beta chain) with a count of one. Trimming shortened V by 4 bases and J by 4 bases, and 16 bases separated the two germline ends. The germline V gene encodes CDR1 SGHTA and CDR2 FQGNSA. The length of the CDR3 is 15 residues. TCRdb re-called the 5' RACE reads with MiXCR, one entry per CDR3 protein. The sample lists roughly 620,000 distinct CDR3 sequences; under 20% were seen once. These data are taken from a study of T-cell memory formation after mild COVID-19. Sequenced material: PBMCs or a T cell subset sorted from them (not recorded which). The origin of this receptor is an adult woman who had mild COVID-19 (a few samples of this study predate the infection). Cell type and time point are not known. V is TRBV7-2 and J is TRBJ1-1, with a tentative D call TRBD1 (6 bases). The CDR3 nucleotides read TGTGCCAGCAGCTCGCAGGGGTTGGGGGGCACTGAAGCTTTCTTT. It translates to CASSSQGLGGTEAFF.